Listed here are 11 T cell receptor beta chains from one sample, sequenced in a study of technical replicates of blood from a few donors. Measured with immunoSEQ multiplex PCR; TCRdb has only the in-frame clones, and not every one. Of under 85,000 clones in the sample, around nine tenths were seen once. Input material: T cells isolated from PBMCs. These receptors originate from a human donor in good health.

This clone has only one observation. V is TRBV28 and J is TRBJ2-7, with 7 bases matching TRBD1. The junction had 7 bases not matched to a gene; V was cut back by 7 bases and J by 7 bases. Germline V gives CDR1 MDHEN, CDR2 SYDVKM. This CDR3 is built from 12 residues. The DNA for the CDR3 is TGTGCCAGCACTGCACAGGGGTGGGAGCAGTACTTC. Translated: CASTAQGWEQYF.

The chain has TRBV7-3 and TRBJ2-2; 7 nucleotides line up with TRBD1. Losses at the gene ends were 0 bases for V and 5 bases for J; bases not matched to a gene: 9. CDR3 length: 17 amino acids. Germline V CDR1 and CDR2: SGHTA, FQGTGA. The CDR3 sequence: CASSLTLRQGRTGELFF. CDR3 coding DNA: TGTGCCAGCAGCTTAACGCTCCGACAGGGCCGTACCGGGGAGCTGTTTTTT.

This clone was observed once. The rearrangement links TRBV9 to TRBJ2-5; 11 positions match TRBD2. Germline V gene sequence: CDR1 SGDLS, CDR2 YYNGEE. V shed 0 bases and J 7 bases; nucleotides not matched to a gene: 8. The length of the CDR3 is 16 residues. The CDR3 DNA sequence: TGTGCCAGCAGCGTAGGGGTAGCGGGAGGGCCAGGGACCCAGTACTTC. Translated: CASSVGVAGGPGTQYF.

This chain connects TRBV11-2 to TRBJ2-7; D is unclear. Germline lookup yields CDR1 SGHAT and CDR2 FQNNGV. This CDR3 is built from 12 residues. V was cut by 5 bases and J by 3 bases, with 8 bases left in between. CDR3 bases: TGTGCCAGCAGCCCCACCGGCTACGAGCAGTACTTC. It encodes CASSPTGYEQYF.

The genes are TRBV30 and TRBJ1-5; 7 bases align to TRBD1. The CDR3 spans 15 residues. Germline V gene data show CDR1 as GTSNPN and CDR2 as SVGIG (reference sequence). V lost 3 bases, J lost 5 bases, and 10 bases stayed unmatched. CDR3 sequence: CAWSRGAGEYQPQHF. The CDR3 DNA follows: TGTGCCTGGAGCAGGGGGGCCGGGGAGTATCAGCCCCAGCATTTT.

The rearrangement links TRBV7-8 to TRBJ2-1; 7 bases fit TRBD2. Germline V CDR1 and CDR2: SGHVS, FQNEAQ. Trimming at V came to 3 bases and at J to 4 bases, leaving 21 bases not matched to a gene. This CDR3 is built from 20 residues. The CDR3: CASSFYHVPLGAGVYNEQFF. The CDR3 DNA follows: TGTGCCAGCAGCTTTTACCATGTCCCCCTAGGCGCGGGGGTTTACAATGAGCAGTTCTTC.

A few counts support this clone. The chain joins TRBV30 to TRBJ2-5, with TRBD2 identical over 8 bases. The CDR3 covers 14 residues. Looked up from germline, CDR1 is GTSNPN and CDR2 is SVGIG (reference sequence). After removal of 4 bases from V and 5 bases from J, the junction contained 9 bases not matched to a gene. For the CDR3, the DNA is TGTGCCTGGAAACCCTTAGCGGGATCTGAGACCCAGTACTTC. This gives the protein CAWKPLAGSETQYF.

The V call is TRBV11-2, the J call TRBJ2-2; a weak D match, TRBD1 (6 bases). Germline V gene lookup returns CDR1 SGHAT and CDR2 FQNNGV. There are 15 residues in the CDR3. Trimming shortened V by 5 bases and J by 6 bases, and 16 bases separated the two germline ends. Here the CDR3 reads CASSPFRGVAGELFF. The CDR3 nucleotides are TGTGCCAGCAGCCCTTTCAGGGGAGTAGCCGGGGAGCTGTTTTTT.

V gene TRBV11-3 combines with J gene TRBJ2-2, with 7 bases identical to TRBD2. The germline V gene encodes CDR1 SGHNT and CDR2 YENEEA. The CDR3 spans 15 residues. V lost 1 base and J lost 7; bases outside the gene matches: 6. DNA for the CDR3: TGTGCCAGCAGCTTAGGCACTAGCGTGATCGGGGAGCTGTTTTTT. It translates to CASSLGTSVIGELFF. Variable domain in full (rest from reference TRBV11-3 and TRBJ2-2): EAGVVQSPRYKIIEKKQPVAFWCNPISGHNTLYWYLQNLGQGPELLIRYENEEAVDDSQLPKDRFSAERLKGVDSTLKIQPAELGDSAVYLCASSLGTSVIGELFFGEGSRLTVL.

The rearrangement joins TRBV9 to TRBJ2-6, with D tentatively TRBD1 (5 bases). V was pared by 3 bases and J by 4 bases, with 11 bases between. The germline V gene encodes CDR1 SGDLS and CDR2 YYNGEE. This CDR3 has 15 residues. CDR3 residues: CASSETGSGANVLTF. CDR3 coding DNA: TGTGCCAGCAGCGAAACAGGTTCCGGGGCCAACGTCCTGACTTTC.

This clone was observed once. The chain combines TRBV9 with TRBJ2-1; TRBD2 aligns across 8 bases. The V and J ends lost 4 bases and 10 bases, in that order; junction bases with no gene match: 4. CDR3 size: 12 residues. The V gene's germline CDR1 is SGDLS and CDR2 YYNGEE. The DNA for the CDR3 is TGTGCCAGCAGCTTCGGGGGGGGCGAGCAGTTCTTC. This translates into CASSFGGGEQFF.